The T cell receptor (beta chain) described here comes from a study of cytomegalovirus exposure and HLA in healthy donors. This clone was observed a handful of times. Its cognate antigen is unknown. Whole-study findings and limits: In an earlier analysis, about 87% or about 30%: the productive usage of most TCR beta V segments. Later analysis identified a missense DCLRE1C variant that was linked to TCR beta V- and J-gene trimming. Roughly uniform depth of sequencing across donors was assumed in presence/absence analyses.

This CDR3 is built from 16 residues. Germline lookup yields CDR1 MDHEN and CDR2 SYDVKM. Deletions cut 7 bases from V and 0 bases from J, with 13 bases between. PCR employed 60 Vbeta and 13 Jbeta primers. Libraries were prepared by immunoSEQ multiplex PCR; TCRdb keeps only in-frame clonotypes and omits some of them. The table lists about 160,000 clones, approximately 70% of them singletons. The genes are TRBV28 and TRBJ2-6; D possibly corresponds to TRBD2 (7 bases). This receptor was obtained from a woman aged 18-29 years in good health and CMV-seronegative. The material sequenced was PBMCs. For the CDR3, the DNA is TGTGCCAGCATTGGCGGGGGCGTCTCTGGGGCCAACGTCCTGACTTTC. Amino acid sequence: CASIGGGVSGANVLTF.